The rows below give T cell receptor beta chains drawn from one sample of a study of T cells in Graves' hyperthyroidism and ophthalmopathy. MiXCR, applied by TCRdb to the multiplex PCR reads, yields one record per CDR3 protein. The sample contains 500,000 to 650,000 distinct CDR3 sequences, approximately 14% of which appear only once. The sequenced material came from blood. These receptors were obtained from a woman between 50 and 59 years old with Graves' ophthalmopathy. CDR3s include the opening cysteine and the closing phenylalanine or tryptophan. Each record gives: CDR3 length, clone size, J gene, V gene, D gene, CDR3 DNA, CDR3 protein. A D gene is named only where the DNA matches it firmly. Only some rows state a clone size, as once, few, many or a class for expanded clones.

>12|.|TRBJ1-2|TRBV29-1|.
TGCAGCGCCGAGGGGGGGAACTATGGCTACACCTTC
CSAEGGNYGYTF
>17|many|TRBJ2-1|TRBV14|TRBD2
TGTGCCAGCAGCCAACTTCGACTAGCGGGAGGTCACCATGAGCAGTTCTTC
CASSQLRLAGGHHEQFF
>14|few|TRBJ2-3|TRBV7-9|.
TGTGCCAGCAGCTCATCCTGGCGGGGAGATACGCAGTATTTT
CASSSSWRGDTQYF
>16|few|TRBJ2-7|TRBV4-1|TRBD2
TGCGCCAGCAGCCAAGATGCCCTAGCGGGATTTTACGAGCAGTACTTC
CASSQDALAGFYEQYF
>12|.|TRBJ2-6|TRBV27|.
TGTGCCAGCGGCTCTGGGGCCAACGTCCTGACTTTC
CASGSGANVLTF
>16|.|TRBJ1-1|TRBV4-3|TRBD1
TGCGCCAGCAGCCAAGGGACAGGGGGACTGAACACTGAAGCTTTCTTT
CASSQGTGGLNTEAFF
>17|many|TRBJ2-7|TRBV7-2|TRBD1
TGTGCCAGCAGCTTAGAAATCGGGACAGGGTCTCTCTACGAGCAGTACTTC
CASSLEIGTGSLYEQYF
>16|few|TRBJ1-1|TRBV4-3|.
TGCGCCAGCAGCCAATTTATGCAGGGTGGTGGCACTGAAGCTTTCTTT
CASSQFMQGGGTEAFF
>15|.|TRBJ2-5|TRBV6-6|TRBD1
TGTGCCAGCAGTTACTCGGGGGCGACAGGGGAGACCCAGTACTTC
CASSYSGATGETQYF
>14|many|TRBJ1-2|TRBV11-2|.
TGTGCCAGCAGCTTAGATCGGACCTCCTATGGCTACACCTTC
CASSLDRTSYGYTF
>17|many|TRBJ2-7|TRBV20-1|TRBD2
TGCAGTGCTAGTTCACTCACTACTAGCGTGTCCTCCTACGAGCAGTACTTC
CSASSLTTSVSSYEQYF
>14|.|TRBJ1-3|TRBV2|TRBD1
TGTGCCAGCAGTCTTGACAGGGGGGTAAACACCATATATTTT
CASSLDRGVNTIYF
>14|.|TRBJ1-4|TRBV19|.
TGTGCCAGTAGTATAGAAGCAACTAATGAAAAACTGTTTTTT
CASSIEATNEKLFF
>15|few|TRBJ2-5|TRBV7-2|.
TGTGCCAGCAGCTTAGCTTCTCGGACCCAAGAGACCCAGTACTTC
CASSLASRTQETQYF
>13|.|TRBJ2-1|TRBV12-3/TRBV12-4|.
TGTGCCAGCAGTTTAGCGTCAGGTGGTTCGGAGTTCTTC
CASSLASGGSEFF
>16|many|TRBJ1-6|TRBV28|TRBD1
TGTGCCAGCAGACAGACAGGGGTTGGGTATAATTCACCCCTCCACTTT
CASRQTGVGYNSPLHF
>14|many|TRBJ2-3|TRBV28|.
TGTGCCACTATGCCCCCGGGATGGACAGATACGCAGTATTTT
CATMPPGWTDTQYF
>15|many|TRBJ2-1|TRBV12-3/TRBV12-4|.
TGTGCCAGCAGTTTTATGGACAGACCCTACAATGAGCAGTTCTTC
CASSFMDRPYNEQFF
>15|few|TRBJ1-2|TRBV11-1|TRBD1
TGTGCCAGCAGCTTGGGACAGGCGACTAACTATGGCTACACCTTC
CASSLGQATNYGYTF
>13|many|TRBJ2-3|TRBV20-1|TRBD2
TGCAGTTCCCCGGGGGGGGCCCGGGATACGCAGTATTTT
CSSPGGARDTQYF
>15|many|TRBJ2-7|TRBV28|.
TGTGCCAGCAGTTTAGATTCTGGCAGGGCCTACGAGCAGTACTTC
CASSLDSGRAYEQYF
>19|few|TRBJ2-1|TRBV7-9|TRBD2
TGTGCCAGCAGCTTGGGACTAGCGGGAGGGATTAGGGCCTACAATGAGCAGTTCTTC
CASSLGLAGGIRAYNEQFF
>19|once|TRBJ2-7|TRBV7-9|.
TGTGCCAGCAGCTCGACACAGGCCTTCTCCGGACCTAGCTCCTACGAGCAGTACTTC
CASSSTQAFSGPSSYEQYF
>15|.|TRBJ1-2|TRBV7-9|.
TGTGCCAGCAGCCAAGGATCCGAAGAGAACTATGGCTACACCTTC
CASSQGSEENYGYTF
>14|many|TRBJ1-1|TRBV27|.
TGTGCCAGCAGTTTAGGGGGGGCGATCACTGAAGCTTTCTTT
CASSLGGAITEAFF
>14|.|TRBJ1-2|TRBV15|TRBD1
TGTGCCACCAGCATCAACACAGGGGACTATGGCTACACCTTC
CATSINTGDYGYTF
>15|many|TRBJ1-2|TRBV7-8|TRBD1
TGTGCCAGCAGCTACTCCGGGACAGGGAACTATGGCTACACCTTC
CASSYSGTGNYGYTF
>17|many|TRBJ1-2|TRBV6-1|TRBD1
TGTGCCAGCAGCAGGGTGGGGCAGGGGGCTACGAACTATGGCTACACCTTC
CASSRVGQGATNYGYTF
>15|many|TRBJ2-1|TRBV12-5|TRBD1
TGTGCTAGTGGTTTGGGACAGGGTGCTGCATTTGAGCAGTTCTTC
CASGLGQGAAFEQFF
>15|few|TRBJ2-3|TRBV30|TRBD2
TGTGCCTGTGATAAGCGGGAGCGGAGCACAGATACGCAGTATTTT
CACDKRERSTDTQYF
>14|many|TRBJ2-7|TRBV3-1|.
TGTGCCAGCAGCCAAGGAGGTTCCTTCTACGAGCAGTACTTC
CASSQGGSFYEQYF
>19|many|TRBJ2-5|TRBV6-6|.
TGTGCCAGCAGTTACTCGATTAAGCGTGCCAGGGTCAAGCAAGAGACCCAGTACTTC
CASSYSIKRARVKQETQYF
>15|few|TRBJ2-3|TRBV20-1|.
TGCAGTGCTACGGACGGGAGAACGAGCACAGATACGCAGTATTTT
CSATDGRTSTDTQYF
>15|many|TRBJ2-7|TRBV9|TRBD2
TGTGCCAGCAGCGCCTTCACTAGCGGTTCCTACGAGCAGTACTTC
CASSAFTSGSYEQYF
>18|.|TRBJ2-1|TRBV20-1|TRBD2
TGCAGTGCTAGAGGTCCGAGACTAGCGGGAGTAAGCTACAATGAGCAGTTCTTC
CSARGPRLAGVSYNEQFF
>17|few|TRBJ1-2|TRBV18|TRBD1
TGTGCCAGCTCATCCCTTCAGGGGGACAGGGATAACTATGGCTACACCTTC
CASSSLQGDRDNYGYTF
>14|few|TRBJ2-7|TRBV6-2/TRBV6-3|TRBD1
TGTGCCAGCAGAATCGGACAGGGTCCCTACGAGCAGTACTTC
CASRIGQGPYEQYF
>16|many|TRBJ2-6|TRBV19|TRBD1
TGTGCCAGTAGTCCCCGGGACAGCTCTGGGGCCAACGTCCTGACTTTC
CASSPRDSSGANVLTF
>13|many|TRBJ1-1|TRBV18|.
TGTGCCAGCTCACTCAAAACGGGCACTGAAGCTTTCTTT
CASSLKTGTEAFF
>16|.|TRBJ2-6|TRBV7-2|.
TGTGCCAGCAGCTCTGCAGGACAACCCGGGGCCAACGTCCTGACTTTC
CASSSAGQPGANVLTF
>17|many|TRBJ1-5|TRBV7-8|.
TGTGCCAGCAGCTTAGCGGGTACTCAGATTAGCAATCAGCCCCAGCATTTT
CASSLAGTQISNQPQHF
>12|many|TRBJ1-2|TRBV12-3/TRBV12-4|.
TGTGCCAGCAGTTTACAGCAATATGGCTACACCTTC
CASSLQQYGYTF
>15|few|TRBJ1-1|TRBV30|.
TGTGCCTGGAGTGTCCCGCAGGTCAGGGAGTCTGAAGCTTTCTTT
CAWSVPQVRESEAFF
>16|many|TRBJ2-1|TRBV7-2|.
TGTGCCAGCAGCTGGCCGGGGCAGGCGCCTCACAATGAGCAGTTCTTC
CASSWPGQAPHNEQFF
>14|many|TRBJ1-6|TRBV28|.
TGTGCCAGCAGTACCCCTACGAGATTCAGGCCCCTCCACTTT
CASSTPTRFRPLHF
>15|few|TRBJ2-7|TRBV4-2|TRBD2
TGTGCCAGCAGCCCCGGGACTAGCGCACCCTACGAGCAGTACTTC
CASSPGTSAPYEQYF
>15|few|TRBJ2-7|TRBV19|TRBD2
TGTGCCAGCCGTTGGACTAGCGGGACCAACTACGAGCAGTACTTC
CASRWTSGTNYEQYF
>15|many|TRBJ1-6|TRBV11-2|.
TGTGCCAGCAGCTCCAGGGTGGCTTATAATTCACCCCTCCACTTT
CASSSRVAYNSPLHF
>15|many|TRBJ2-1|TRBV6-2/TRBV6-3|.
TGTGCCAGCAGTTACGTGGGATACTCCTACAATGAGCAGTTCTTC
CASSYVGYSYNEQFF
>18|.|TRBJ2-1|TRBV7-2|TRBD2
TGTGCCAGCAGAAATATGGTCGGACTAGCGGGAGCGTACAATGAGCAGTTCTTC
CASRNMVGLAGAYNEQFF
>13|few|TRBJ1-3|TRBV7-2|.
TGTGCCAGCAGCTCAGGGGTCGGAAACACCATATATTTT
CASSSGVGNTIYF
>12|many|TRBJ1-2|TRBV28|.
TGTGCCAGCAGGACTACTTTGGATGGCTACACCTTC
CASRTTLDGYTF
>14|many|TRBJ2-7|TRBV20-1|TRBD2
TGCAGTGCTAGGACAGCGGGAGGCCCCTACGAGCAGTACTTC
CSARTAGGPYEQYF
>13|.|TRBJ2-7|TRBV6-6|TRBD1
TGTGCCAGCAGTTACAACAGGGGGGACGAGCAGTACTTC
CASSYNRGDEQYF